Below are 16 T cell receptor beta chains sequenced from a single sample in a study of blood T cell repertoires in COVID-19. Profiling relied on immunoSEQ multiplex PCR, and the TCRdb table lists in-frame clones only, not all of them. This table has about 170,000 clones, approximately 83% appearing once. The sequenced material came from peripheral blood. Receptors originate from a woman older than 75 with active or convalescent COVID-19.

The chain recombines TRBV5-6 with TRBJ2-2; no reliable D call. The CDR3 runs 13 residues. The germline V gene has CDR1 SGHDT and CDR2 YYEEEE. V dropped 7 bases and J dropped 3 bases, with 10 bases sitting between them. The DNA of the CDR3 is TGTGCCAGCGAGGTACGGGACACCGGGGAGCTGTTTTTT. It codes for CASEVRDTGELFF.

The chain employs TRBV14 and TRBJ2-7; 7 nucleotides match TRBD1. Trimming cost V 6 bases and J 5 bases; bases outside gene matches: 7. The CDR3 length is 13 residues. The germline V gene encodes CDR1 SGHDN and CDR2 FVKESK. This chain's CDR3 is CASRRTGLNEQYF. The CDR3 DNA reads as TGTGCCAGCAGGAGGACAGGACTCAACGAGCAGTACTTC. Complete variable domain (other parts from reference TRBV14 and TRBJ2-7): EAGVTQFPSHSVIEKGQTVTLRCDPISGHDNLYWYRRVMGKEIKFLLHFVKESKQDESGMPNNRFLAERTGGTYSTLKVQPAELEDSGVYFCASRRTGLNEQYFGPGTRLTVT.

The chain has TRBV9 and TRBJ1-2; D is ambiguous. This CDR3 contains 13 residues. V lost 5 bases and J lost 2, with 10 bases in between. Per the germline V gene, CDR1 is SGDLS and CDR2 is YYNGEE. This chain's CDR3 is CASSATLNYGYTF. The CDR3 bases are TGTGCCAGCAGTGCGACACTCAACTATGGCTACACCTTC.

The chain combines TRBV5-1 with TRBJ1-6; possible D gene TRBD1, 6 bases. The CDR3 loop spans 17 amino acids. CDR1 and CDR2 from the germline V gene are SGHRS and YFSETQ. V gave up 0 bases and J gave up 6 bases, with 16 bases separating them. CDR3 sequence reads: CASSLVVVRTANSPLHF. CDR3 coding DNA: TGCGCCAGCAGCTTGGTAGTGGTTCGGACAGCTAATTCACCCCTCCACTTT.

The rearrangement uses TRBV2 and TRBJ2-7, with unresolved D. This CDR3 comprises 11 residues. Germline V gene lookup returns CDR1 SNHLY and CDR2 FYNNEI. Trimming removed 6 bases at V and 4 bases at J, with 7 bases between. The CDR3 here is CASSPQYEQYF. The CDR3 DNA follows: TGTGCCAGCAGCCCCCAATACGAGCAGTACTTC.

In regard to this clone: Other nucleotide sequences from this sample produce the same CDR3. The chain joins TRBV5-4 to TRBJ2-3, with D maybe TRBD2 (5 bases). The CDR3 sequence is 13 residues long. Trimming left V 4 bases short and J 0 bases short, with 6 bases between. The V gene's germline CDR1 is SGHNT and CDR2 YYREEE (reference sequence). CDR3 protein: CASSRTSTDTQYF. CDR3 bases: TGTGCCAGCAGCCGGACTAGCACAGATACGCAGTATTTT. The full variable domain, in which reference TRBV5-4 and TRBJ2-3 provide the parts outside the CDR3, is ETGVTQSPTHLIKTRGQQVTLRCSSQSGHNTVSWYQQALGQGPQFIFQYYREEENGRGNFPPRFSGLQFPNYSSELNVNALELDDSALYLCASSRTSTDTQYFGPGTRLTVL.

This clone was seen only a few times. The chain joins TRBV10-2 to TRBJ2-7, with 10 bases lining up with TRBD1. The CDR3 sequence is 14 residues long. Germline CDR1 reads WSHSY; CDR2 reads SAAADI. J was trimmed by 5 bases and V by 5 bases; bases with no gene match: 6. CDR3 DNA sequence: TGCGCCAGCAGTTGGACCGGGACAGGGGACGAGCAGTACTTC. It translates to CASSWTGTGDEQYF.

The chain recombines TRBV7-3 with TRBJ2-1, with TRBD2 identical over 10 bases. The CDR3 extends over 17 amino acids. Trimming took 3 bases from V and 9 from J; bases not matched to a gene: 14. CDR1 is SGHTA and CDR2 is FQGTGA in the germline V gene. CDR3 coding DNA: TGTGCCAGCAGCTTGGGGCCAAGCGGGGGGGCCGTTAGTGAGCAGTTCTTC. Translation: CASSLGPSGGAVSEQFF.

The rearrangement links TRBV3-1 (or the pseudogene TRBV3-2) to TRBJ2-7; TRBD1 matches 12 bases. V was pared by 2 bases and J by 9 bases, with 14 bases of the junction left unmatched. Germline assignment: CDR1 LGHDT and CDR2 YNNKEL (reference sequence). The CDR3 consists of 17 residues. The CDR3 bases are TGTGCCAGCAGCCAACGGCCGGGACAGGGGGCCCTCGGGGTGCAGTACTTC. Its protein is CASSQRPGQGALGVQYF.

The rearrangement links TRBV7-2 to TRBJ1-1; tentative D call: TRBD1 (5 bases). Trimming cost V 0 bases and J 0 bases, with 14 bases left between them. The CDR3 contains 17 residues. Germline CDR1 reads SGHTA; CDR2 reads FQGNSA. In DNA form, the CDR3 reads TGTGCCAGCAGCTTAGCGAGATCGGGCAGGGTGAACACTGAAGCTTTCTTT. This gives the protein CASSLARSGRVNTEAFF.

The CDR3 nucleotides are TGCGCCAGCAGCCAAGATAGCACCGCCGGGGAGCTGTTTTTT. Protein product: CASSQDSTAGELFF. V is TRBV4-1 and J is TRBJ2-2; D is unresolved. Trimming took 0 bases from V and 6 from J, leaving 8 bases between them. The germline gives CDR1 MGHRA, CDR2 YSYEKL. The CDR3 extends over 14 amino acids.

On this clone: Germline is not matched at one junction end, which may reflect a read error. The rearrangement joins TRBV3-1 (or the pseudogene TRBV3-2) to TRBJ2-3, with 9 bases identical to TRBD2. Germline CDR1 is LGHDT and CDR2 is YNNKEL (reference sequence). This CDR3 is built from 16 residues. The CDR3 DNA sequence: TGTGCCAGCACCCAACTTCCGGGACTAGCTTCAGATACGCAGTATTTT. Protein: CASTQLPGLASDTQYF.

The chain employs TRBV19 and TRBJ2-3, with D unresolved. Per the germline V gene, CDR1 is LNHDA and CDR2 is SQIVND (reference sequence). V lost 6 bases, J lost 0 bases, and 7 bases lay in between. This CDR3 is 13 amino acids long. The CDR3 reads CASSDFSTDTQYF. The CDR3 bases are TGTGCCAGTAGCGACTTTAGCACAGATACGCAGTATTTT.

This sequence joins TRBV4-1 and TRBJ1-2; D possibly corresponds to TRBD1 (5 bases). Trimming removed 4 bases at V and 0 bases at J, with 12 bases between. Germline V lookup: CDR1 MGHRA, CDR2 YSYEKL. This CDR3 has 15 residues. The CDR3 DNA reads as TGCGCCAGCAGCCTCGAACAGGCAGCTAACTATGGCTACACCTTC. As protein: CASSLEQAANYGYTF.

The rearrangement links TRBV6-5 to TRBJ1-3, with 7 bases that match TRBD1. Germline CDR1 MNHEY, CDR2 SVGAGI. This CDR3 contains 15 residues. V dropped 2 bases and J dropped 4; count of bases not matched to a gene: 5. In DNA, the CDR3 is TGTGCCAGCAGTTACGACAGGGCGCAGGGAAACACCATATATTTT. Translated, it gives CASSYDRAQGNTIYF.

This clone has a handful of counts. The chain employs TRBV30 and TRBJ1-4; 12 bases map to TRBD1. Trimming removed 1 base from V and 10 bases from J; junction bases left unmatched: 1. Per germline, CDR1 GTSNPN and CDR2 SVGIG (reference sequence). This CDR3 is built from 13 residues. Here the CDR3 DNA reads TGTGCCTGGAGTGGGGGACAGGGGGCAAAACTGTTTTTT. Translation gives CAWSGGQGAKLFF.